The next 18 T cell receptor beta chains were all read from a single sample in a study of shared clonotypes between healthy human individuals. Some clones are missing from TCRdb's copy, which holds only in-frame ones; the method was immunoSEQ multiplex PCR. Of about 2 million clones in the sample, over 85% were seen once. Sequencing was done on a sample of naive CD4+ T cells sorted from blood. Specified subset: CD45RA+ positively selected. The receptors come from a man between 18 and 29 years old in good health.

About this clone: Other DNA sequences in this sample translate to the same CDR3. V and J are TRBV5-1 and TRBJ1-3; D call uncertain. The germline CDR1 and CDR2 sequences are SGHRS and YFSETQ. The length of the CDR3 is 13 residues. V gave up 2 bases and J gave up 0 bases, with 3 bases separating them. The CDR3 loop is CASSLSSGNTIYF. For the CDR3, the DNA is TGCGCCAGCAGCTTATCCTCTGGAAACACCATATATTTT.

The V call is TRBV7-2, the J call TRBJ2-3; D might be TRBD2 (6 bases). The V and J ends lost 4 bases and 5 bases respectively, with 7 bases between them. Germline V CDR1 and CDR2: SGHTA, FQGNSA. This CDR3 spans 12 amino acids. CDR3 sequence: CASSYGGDTQYF. As DNA, the CDR3 is TGTGCCAGCAGCTACGGGGGAGATACGCAGTATTTT.

This clone was observed a single time. This chain connects TRBV11-2 to TRBJ2-7; 8 bases map to TRBD2. Per germline, CDR1 SGHAT and CDR2 FQNNGV. V lost 5 bases and J lost 5; bases outside the gene matches: 11. The CDR3 runs 15 residues. CDR3 in DNA: TGTGCCAGCAGCCGAAGATCGACTAGCGCCGACGAGCAGTACTTC. This codes for CASSRRSTSADEQYF.

V gene TRBV7-2 combines with J gene TRBJ2-7, with D maybe TRBD2 (6 bases). CDR3 size: 13 residues. Germline loops: CDR1 SGHTA, CDR2 FQGNSA. The V end was cut by 0 bases, the J end by 11 bases, with 14 bases between. CDR3 amino acids: CASSLARDLNKYF. The CDR3 DNA follows: TGTGCCAGCAGCTTAGCGCGGGACCTTAACAAGTACTTC.

V and J are TRBV19 and TRBJ1-3; D is perhaps TRBD1 (5 bases). CDR3 size: 15 residues. Germline CDR1 is LNHDA and CDR2 is SQIVND (reference sequence). V lost 7 bases and J lost 1, with 14 bases in between. This CDR3 reads CASTFGWGSGNTIYF. The CDR3, as DNA: TGTGCCAGTACCTTTGGTTGGGGGTCTGGAAACACCATATATTTT. Using reference TRBV19 and TRBJ1-3 for the parts outside the CDR3, the full variable domain is DGGITQSPKYLFRKEGQNVTLSCEQNLNHDAMYWYRQDPGQGLRLIYYSQIVNDFQKGDIAEGYSVSREKKESFPLTVTSAQKNPTAFYLCASTFGWGSGNTIYFGEGSWLTVV.

CDR3 residues: CASSLVEGYGYTF. The CDR3, as DNA: TGTGCCAGCAGCTTAGTGGAGGGGTATGGCTACACCTTC. The chain uses TRBV7-2 and TRBJ1-2, with D possibly being TRBD1 (5 bases). V lost 1 base and J 5 bases, leaving 8 bases between the germline ends. Germline assignment: CDR1 SGHTA and CDR2 FQGNSA. The CDR3 covers 13 residues.

This chain links TRBV11-2 with TRBJ2-7; 9 bases are shared with TRBD2. The trim removed 5 bases at V and 2 bases at J, leaving 7 bases unmatched. Germline lookup yields CDR1 SGHAT and CDR2 FQNNGV. The CDR3 consists of 15 residues. CDR3 sequence (DNA): TGTGCCAGCAGCATAAGGACTAGCGAAACCTACGAGCAGTACTTC. Translated: CASSIRTSETYEQYF. Full variable domain (outside the CDR3, taken from reference TRBV11-2 and TRBJ2-7): EAGVAQSPRYKIIEKRQSVAFWCNPISGHATLYWYQQILGQGPKLLIQFQNNGVVDDSQLPKDRFSAERLKGVDSTLKIQPAKLEDSAVYLCASSIRTSETYEQYFGPGTRLTVT.

The V gene is TRBV7-6, the J gene TRBJ1-6, with D uncertain. This CDR3 has 12 amino acids. Per the germline V gene, CDR1 is SGHVS and CDR2 is FNYEAQ. With 5 bases removed from V and 11 bases from J, the gap between germline ends came to 10 bases. CDR3 coding DNA: TGTGCCAGCAGCCACCCAGAAGCACCCCTCCACTTT. Amino acids: CASSHPEAPLHF.

J is TRBJ1-4 and V is TRBV15; no firm D call. Trimming took off 0 bases at V and 4 bases at J, with 12 bases between the two ends. This CDR3 is 16 amino acids long. Germline values: CDR1 LNHNV, CDR2 YYDKDF (reference sequence). The CDR3: CATSRDVGRNNEKLFF. In DNA form, the CDR3 reads TGTGCCACCAGCAGAGATGTGGGGAGAAATAATGAAAAACTGTTTTTT.

V gene TRBV25-1 combines with J gene TRBJ2-1, with 8 nucleotides matching TRBD1. CDR1 and CDR2 from the germline V gene are MGHDK and SYGVNS. This CDR3 comprises 15 residues. Losses at the gene ends were 4 bases for V and 6 bases for J; bases not matched to a gene: 8. As DNA, the CDR3 is TGTGCCAGCAGTGCCAGGGGGCGCGGAGGCAATGAGCAGTTCTTC. Protein: CASSARGRGGNEQFF.

CDR3 DNA sequence: TGTGCCAGGGAGGGGACTCGGTACAATGAGCAGTTCTTC. It translates to CAREGTRYNEQFF. V gene TRBV7-2 combines with J gene TRBJ2-1; TRBD2 is a possible D gene (6 bases). Between the trimmed V and J ends, which lost 9 bases and 4 bases, there was a span of 13 bases. CDR3 length equals 13 residues. The germline CDR1 and CDR2 sequences are SGHTA and FQGNSA. Complete variable domain (other parts from reference TRBV7-2 and TRBJ2-1): GAGVSQSPSNKVTEKGKDVELRCDPISGHTALYWYRQSLGQGLEFLIYFQGNSAPDKSGLPSDRFSAERTGGSVSTLTIQRTQQEDSAVYLCAREGTRYNEQFFGPGTRLTVL.

A remark on this clone: Given a much more abundant clone one base away, this may be a read error. The sample contains more than one DNA sequence encoding this CDR3. J is TRBJ2-6 and V is TRBV5-1; no definite D call. Per germline, CDR1 SGHRS and CDR2 YFSETQ. V was pared by 2 bases and J by 0 bases, with 6 bases between. There are 15 residues in the CDR3. Here the CDR3 DNA reads TGCGCCAGCAGCTTAGGGAACTCTGGGGCCAACGTCCTGACTTTC. This codes for CASSLGNSGANVLTF.

The rearrangement uses TRBV29-1 and TRBJ1-5; 7 bases map to TRBD1. In germline, CDR1 is SQVTM, CDR2 ANQGSEA. The CDR3 spans 13 residues. Trimming cost V 4 bases and J 7 bases; bases outside gene matches: 7. The CDR3 DNA reads as TGCAGCGTTGGAGGGCAGGGGGGACAGCCCCAGCATTTT. It encodes CSVGGQGGQPQHF.

The chain uses TRBV5-1 and TRBJ2-3; 8 bases line up with TRBD1. This CDR3 contains 15 residues. Germline values: CDR1 SGHRS, CDR2 YFSETQ. V dropped 0 bases and J dropped 6; count of bases not matched to a gene: 6. The CDR3 region has the DNA TGCGCCAGCAGCTTGGTCGGACAGGGCCTCGATACGCAGTATTTT. This gives the protein CASSLVGQGLDTQYF. The full variable domain, its missing parts supplied by reference TRBV5-1 and TRBJ2-3, is KAGVTQTPRYLIKTRGQQVTLSCSPISGHRSVSWYQQTPGQGLQFLFEYFSETQRNKGNFPGRFSGRQFSNSRSEMNVSTLELGDSALYLCASSLVGQGLDTQYFGPGTRLTVL.

With respect to this clone: A much bigger clone sits one base away, suggesting this may be a read error. V is TRBV21-1 and J is TRBJ1-6; TRBD1 is the table's D call, not checked against the DNA. TRBV21-1 is reported as a pseudogene. The CDR3 loop spans 13 amino acids. For the CDR3, the DNA is TGTGCCAGCCAACAGGTGGATAATTCACCCCTCCACTTT. The encoded protein is CASQQVDNSPLHF.

Worth noting for this clone: The sample has other DNA sequences that encode this CDR3 too. The J gene is TRBJ1-1, the V gene TRBV19, with unresolved D. CDR1 is LNHDA, CDR2 SQIVND, per germline (reference sequence). Trimming removed 7 bases at V and 0 bases at J, with 9 bases between. This CDR3 spans 13 amino acids. This chain's CDR3 is CASTTAMNTEAFF. Here the CDR3 DNA reads TGTGCCAGTACTACGGCCATGAACACTGAAGCTTTCTTT. Variable domain in full (rest from reference TRBV19 and TRBJ1-1): DGGITQSPKYLFRKEGQNVTLSCEQNLNHDAMYWYRQDPGQGLRLIYYSQIVNDFQKGDIAEGYSVSREKKESFPLTVTSAQKNPTAFYLCASTTAMNTEAFFGQGTRLTVV.

The chain employs TRBV5-1 and TRBJ2-1, with a tentative D call TRBD2 (5 bases). V was cut by 1 base and J by 2 bases, with 13 bases left in between. Per germline, CDR1 SGHRS and CDR2 YFSETQ. This CDR3 has 16 amino acids. This CDR3 is CASSLLSRTPYNEQFF. CDR3 nucleotides: TGCGCCAGCAGCTTGCTCTCCAGGACTCCCTACAATGAGCAGTTCTTC.

V is TRBV21-1 and J is TRBJ2-3; TRBD2 is the table's D call and was not checked against the DNA. TRBV21-1 has pseudogene status. The CDR3 is made up of 18 amino acids. DNA of the CDR3: TGTGCCAGCAGCCCCCACTCCCCTAGCGGGGGGGCCGGAGATACGCAGTATTTT. This sequence encodes CASSPHSPSGGAGDTQYF.